The present T cell receptor beta chain was sequenced within a study of graft-versus-host responses after intestinal transplantation. Study in general: After anti-thymocyte globulin induction, recipients took tacrolimus and steroids for around three years. Whole-study results and caveats: Recipient marrow contained GvH clones, some of which appeared first in ileum or blood. Peak GvH clone levels in circulation were associated with early post-transplant HvG declines.

Remarks on this clone: Its antigen is not identified.

This CDR3 comprises 13 residues. The V gene's germline CDR1 is MNHNY and CDR2 SVGAGI (reference sequence). V lost 5 bases and J lost 5, with 12 bases in between. Data came from immunoSEQ multiplex PCR; TCRdb stores just in-frame clones and leaves some out. In the table there are about 78,000 clones, around 90% of which are singletons. The chain recombines TRBV6-6 with TRBJ2-5; unclear D gene. The clonotype was recovered from a human donor who was the organ donor for an intestinal transplant. The sequencing used unstimulated CD8+ T cells sorted from spleen or lymph node cells, collected before transplant. The CDR3 loop reads CASSPEQWETQYF. The CDR3 DNA reads TGTGCCAGCAGTCCTGAACAATGGGAGACCCAGTACTTC.